The 21 T cell receptor beta chains below all came from one sample that was sequenced in a study of cytomegalovirus exposure and HLA in healthy donors. With 60 Vbeta and 13 Jbeta primers, the PCR was carried out. The method was immunoSEQ multiplex PCR; TCRdb's version includes in-frame clones alone and lacks a portion of them. The table lists some 150,000 clones, more than 75% of them singletons, with approximately 2.5% in the top ten. What was sequenced was PBMCs. The origin of the receptors is a woman in her late teens or twenties in good health and CMV-seronegative.

The CDR3 DNA sequence: TGTGCCAGCAGCTTACGGGCGGGACCCACAGATACGCAGTATTTT. This translates into CASSLRAGPTDTQYF. This chain joins TRBV7-9 and TRBJ2-3; tentatively, D is TRBD2 (6 bases). Germline CDR1 reads SEHNR; CDR2 reads FQNEAQ (reference sequence). CDR3 size: 15 residues. V gave up 2 bases and J gave up 2 bases, with 11 bases separating them.

This clone was recorded once. This rearrangement joins TRBV5-1 to TRBJ2-1; D perhaps matches TRBD2 (6 bases). V was pared by 0 bases and J by 6 bases, with 10 bases between. The CDR3 is 14 residues long. The V gene's germline CDR1 is SGHRS and CDR2 YFSETQ. The CDR3 here is CASSLVGAGNEQFF. CDR3 coding DNA: TGCGCCAGCAGCTTGGTGGGAGCGGGCAATGAGCAGTTCTTC.

The CDR3 loop reads CASSLRRIAGDRGDTQYF. CDR3 sequence (DNA): TGTGCCAGCAGTTTAAGGAGAATAGCGGGTGATAGGGGAGATACGCAGTATTTT. This sequence joins TRBV28 and TRBJ2-3, with TRBD2 matching 7 bases. The CDR3 runs 18 residues. Germline CDR1 MDHEN, CDR2 SYDVKM. V lost 2 bases and J lost 5; bases outside the gene matches: 16.

The V and J genes are TRBV11-3 and TRBJ2-7; D is perhaps TRBD1 (6 bases). V lost 4 bases to trimming and J lost 3 bases, with 13 bases between them. The CDR3 extends over 14 amino acids. Germline-derived CDR1 and CDR2 are SGHNT and YENEEA. CDR3 sequence (DNA): TGTGCCAGCAGCTACCCGGGACACCGCTACGAGCAGTACTTC. It is translated as CASSYPGHRYEQYF. The whole variable domain, filled in from reference TRBV11-3 and TRBJ2-7, reads EAGVVQSPRYKIIEKKQPVAFWCNPISGHNTLYWYLQNLGQGPELLIRYENEEAVDDSQLPKDRFSAERLKGVDSTLKIQPAELGDSAVYLCASSYPGHRYEQYFGPGTRLTVT.

This clone was seen a few times. The V and J genes are TRBV28 and TRBJ1-5; tentatively, D is TRBD1 (5 bases). The CDR3 consists of 15 residues. Germline loops: CDR1 MDHEN, CDR2 SYDVKM. Trimming removed 5 bases from V and 4 bases from J, with 15 bases in between. The CDR3 reads CASSPLGGSNQPQHF. The CDR3 region has the DNA TGTGCCAGCAGTCCCTTGGGGGGAAGTAATCAGCCCCAGCATTTT.

A word on this clone: At the DNA level, this CDR3 is encoded by other sequences in the same sample as well. This rearrangement joins TRBV18 to TRBJ1-5; the match to TRBD1 covers 7 bases. This CDR3 spans 13 amino acids. After removal of 2 bases from V and 7 bases from J, the junction contained 2 bases not matched to a gene. The V gene's germline CDR1 is KGHSH and CDR2 LQKENI. The CDR3 is CASSPTGDQPQHF. CDR3 coding DNA: TGTGCCAGCTCACCAACAGGGGACCAGCCCCAGCATTTT.

The chain has TRBV13 and TRBJ1-2, with D possibly matching TRBD1 (6 bases). V gave up 3 bases and J gave up 4 bases, with 6 bases separating them. Germline values: CDR1 PRHDT, CDR2 FYEKMQ (reference sequence). The CDR3 has 12 amino acids. CDR3 region: CASSLDSYGYTF. As DNA, the CDR3 is TGTGCCAGCAGCTTGGACAGCTATGGCTACACCTTC.

The chain is built from TRBV6-1 and TRBJ2-3, with 8 nucleotides matching TRBD1. The CDR3 contains 16 residues. V shed 0 bases and J 2 bases; nucleotides not matched to a gene: 4. CDR1 and CDR2 from the germline V gene are MNHNS and SASEGT. The chain's CDR3 is CASSEARQGFTDTQYF. Here the CDR3 DNA reads TGTGCCAGCAGTGAAGCCCGACAGGGGTTCACAGATACGCAGTATTTT.

The genes are TRBV7-3 and TRBJ2-1; TRBD2 agrees at 12 bases. With 4 bases clipped from V and 8 bases from J, the junction kept 9 bases outside the gene matches. Germline V gives CDR1 SGHTA, CDR2 FQGTGA. The CDR3 totals 16 residues. The CDR3 DNA follows: TGTGCCAGCAGCTCTTCTAGCGGGAGGGGTTCCCATGAGCAGTTCTTC. Amino acids: CASSSSSGRGSHEQFF. Full variable domain (rest looked up from reference TRBV7-3 and TRBJ2-1): GAGVSQTPSNKVTEKGKYVELRCDPISGHTALYWYRQSLGQGPEFLIYFQGTGAADDSGLPNDRFFAVRPEGSVSTLKIQRTERGDSAVYLCASSSSSGRGSHEQFFGPGTRLTVL.

This clone has only one observation. The V call is TRBV19, the J call TRBJ2-5; 7 bases are shared with TRBD1. The CDR3 loop spans 11 amino acids. Germline assignment: CDR1 LNHDA and CDR2 SQIVND (reference sequence). Trimming at V came to 5 bases and at J to 14 bases, leaving 8 bases not matched to a gene. CDR3 in amino acids: CASSSDGDSYF. The CDR3 DNA is TGTGCCAGTAGTTCTGACGGGGACAGCTACTTC.

The rearrangement links TRBV9 to TRBJ2-7; 7 bases align to TRBD1. Germline CDR1 SGDLS, CDR2 YYNGEE. Trimming cost V 0 bases and J 6 bases; bases outside gene matches: 0. The CDR3 consists of 12 residues. CDR3 sequence: CASSVDRGEQYF. The DNA for the CDR3 is TGTGCCAGCAGCGTAGACAGGGGCGAGCAGTACTTC. Full variable domain (outside the CDR3, taken from reference TRBV9 and TRBJ2-7): DSGVTQTPKHLITATGQRVTLRCSPRSGDLSVYWYQQSLDQGLQFLIQYYNGEERAKGNILERFSAQQFPDLHSELNLSSLELGDSALYFCASSVDRGEQYFGPGTRLTVT.

This clone is a singleton in its sample. This chain connects TRBV7-9 to TRBJ2-5; D uncertain. Near its end, the DNA agrees better with TRBJ2-7, so the J call may be wrong. This CDR3 contains 14 residues. Germline CDR1 SEHNR, CDR2 FQNEAQ (reference sequence). The chain's CDR3 is CASSDRRPTYEQYF. The CDR3 DNA follows: TGTGCCAGCAGCGACCGCAGGCCAACCTACGAGCAGTACTTC.

V usage is TRBV6-1 and J usage is TRBJ1-5; no clear D. V was shortened by 8 bases and J by 4 bases, with 9 bases between the two germline ends. Germline V lookup: CDR1 MNHNS, CDR2 SASEGT. The CDR3 spans 12 residues. CDR3 region: CASGGNNQPQHF. The DNA for the CDR3 is TGTGCCAGCGGAGGCAATAATCAGCCCCAGCATTTT.

The J gene is TRBJ2-5, the V gene TRBV5-8, with TRBD1 matching over 8 bases. CDR1 SGHTS and CDR2 YDEGEE come from the germline V gene. This CDR3 region has 16 residues. The trim removed 0 bases at V and 4 bases at J, leaving 8 bases unmatched. In DNA form, the CDR3 reads TGTGCCAGCAGCTTGGGGGACAGGTTTGCTCCAGAGACCCAGTACTTC. Residues: CASSLGDRFAPETQYF.

This chain joins TRBV5-4 and TRBJ2-5, with 10 bases lining up with TRBD2. The CDR3 is made up of 15 amino acids. Germline trimming cut 2 bases from V and 7 bases from J; bases unmatched to any gene: 8. From germline, CDR1 is SGHNT and CDR2 YYREEE (reference sequence). The CDR3 DNA reads as TGTGCCAGCAGCTTACAGCGGGAGGGCCCTTGGACCCAGTACTTC. Translated: CASSLQREGPWTQYF.

This chain uses TRBV19 with TRBJ1-2; D remains unclear. The CDR3 is made up of 16 amino acids. Germline-derived CDR1 and CDR2 are LNHDA and SQIVND (reference sequence). V lost 3 bases and J lost 4, with 18 bases in between. CDR3 protein: CASSISLQTSRYGYTF. CDR3 bases: TGTGCCAGTAGTATCTCTCTACAGACGTCCCGCTATGGCTACACCTTC.

The gene calls are TRBV7-2 and TRBJ2-7; 8 bases map to TRBD2. CDR1 and CDR2 (germline): SGHTA, FQGNSA. This CDR3 is built from 15 residues. The ends lost 3 bases at V and 0 bases at J; junction bases unmatched: 4. Here the CDR3 DNA reads TGTGCCAGCAGCTTCGGAGGGACTAGCTCCTACGAGCAGTACTTC. It encodes CASSFGGTSSYEQYF.

The chain has TRBV7-2 and TRBJ2-3, with 7 bases matching TRBD2. The CDR3 extends over 16 amino acids. CDR1 and CDR2 (germline): SGHTA, FQGNSA. Unmatched junction bases numbered 10, after V lost 4 bases and J lost 3 bases. The chain's CDR3 is CASSSVTPGGTDTQYF. In DNA, the CDR3 is TGTGCCAGCAGCTCAGTAACGCCGGGGGGAACAGATACGCAGTATTTT. The entire variable domain, with the rest obtained from reference TRBV7-2 and TRBJ2-3, is as follows: GAGVSQSPSNKVTEKGKDVELRCDPISGHTALYWYRQSLGQGLEFLIYFQGNSAPDKSGLPSDRFSAERTGGSVSTLTIQRTQQEDSAVYLCASSSVTPGGTDTQYFGPGTRLTVL.

A few counts support this clone. The genes are TRBV11-2 and TRBJ1-4; D possibly corresponds to TRBD1 (5 bases). The CDR3 is made up of 14 amino acids. Trimming left V 3 bases short and J 5 bases short, with 10 bases between. The germline CDR1 and CDR2 sequences are SGHAT and FQNNGV. The CDR3: CASSFRRGNEKLFF. The CDR3 nucleotides read TGTGCCAGCAGCTTCAGACGGGGGAATGAAAAACTGTTTTTT.

As DNA, the CDR3 is TGTGCCAGCGGGGCCGGGACAGGGATGTACAATGAGCAGTTCTTC. Translation: CASGAGTGMYNEQFF. The chain uses TRBV28 and TRBJ2-1, with 9 positions matching TRBD1. This CDR3 is built from 15 residues. Per the germline V gene, CDR1 is MDHEN and CDR2 is SYDVKM. V shed 8 bases, J shed 4 bases, and the junction held 9 bases outside the gene matches. Full variable domain (outside the CDR3, taken from reference TRBV28 and TRBJ2-1): DVKVTQSSRYLVKRTGEKVFLECVQDMDHENMFWYRQDPGLGLRLIYFSYDVKMKEKGDIPEGYSVSREKKERFSLILESASTNQTSMYLCASGAGTGMYNEQFFGPGTRLTVL.

The chain couples TRBV27 to TRBJ1-5; 8 bases match TRBD1. V dropped 6 bases and J dropped 3; count of bases not matched to a gene: 19. Germline CDR1 reads MNHEY; CDR2 reads SMNVEV (reference sequence). The CDR3 is 19 residues long. The DNA for the CDR3 is TGTGCCAGCAGCAGTCGGGTCCCGACAGGGGAGAGGAACAATCAGCCCCAGCATTTT. This translates into CASSSRVPTGERNNQPQHF.